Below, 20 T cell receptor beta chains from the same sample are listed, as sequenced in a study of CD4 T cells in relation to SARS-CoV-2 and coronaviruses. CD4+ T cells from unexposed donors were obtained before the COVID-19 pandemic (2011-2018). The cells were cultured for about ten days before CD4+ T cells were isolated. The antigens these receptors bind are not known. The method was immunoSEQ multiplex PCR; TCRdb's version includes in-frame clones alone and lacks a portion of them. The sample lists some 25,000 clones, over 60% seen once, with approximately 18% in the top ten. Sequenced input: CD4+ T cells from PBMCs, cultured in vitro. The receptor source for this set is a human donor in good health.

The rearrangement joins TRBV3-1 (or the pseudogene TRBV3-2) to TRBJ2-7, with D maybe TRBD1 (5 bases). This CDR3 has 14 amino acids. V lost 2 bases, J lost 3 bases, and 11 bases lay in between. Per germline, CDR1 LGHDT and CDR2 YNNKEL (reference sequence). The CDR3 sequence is CASSQPGKVYEQYF. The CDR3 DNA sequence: TGTGCCAGCAGCCAACCAGGGAAAGTCTACGAGCAGTACTTC.

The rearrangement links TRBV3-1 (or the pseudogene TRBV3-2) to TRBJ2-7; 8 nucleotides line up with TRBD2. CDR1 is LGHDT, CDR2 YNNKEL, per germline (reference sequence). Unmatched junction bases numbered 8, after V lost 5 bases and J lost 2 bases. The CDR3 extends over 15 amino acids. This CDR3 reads CASSWSGSNTYEQYF. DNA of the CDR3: TGTGCCAGCAGCTGGAGCGGGAGTAATACCTACGAGCAGTACTTC.

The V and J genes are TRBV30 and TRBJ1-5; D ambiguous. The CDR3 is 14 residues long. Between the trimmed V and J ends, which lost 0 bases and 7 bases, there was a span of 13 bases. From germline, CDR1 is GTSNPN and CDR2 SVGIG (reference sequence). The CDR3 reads CAWSVVGSGQPQHF. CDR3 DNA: TGTGCCTGGAGTGTAGTAGGGAGCGGGCAGCCCCAGCATTTT.

CDR3 amino acids: CASSFRDFLNNEQFF. The CDR3 region has the DNA TGTGCCAGCAGCTTTCGGGACTTTTTGAACAATGAGCAGTTCTTC. The chain joins TRBV7-8 to TRBJ2-1, with a tentative D call TRBD2 (6 bases). There are 15 residues in the CDR3. The ends were cut back, 3 bases at V and 5 bases at J, with 14 bases in the middle. Germline-derived CDR1 and CDR2 are SGHVS and FQNEAQ. The full variable domain, its missing parts supplied by reference TRBV7-8 and TRBJ2-1, is GAGVSQSPRYKVAKRGQDVALRCDPISGHVSLFWYQQALGQGPEFLTYFQNEAQLDKSGLPSDRFFAERPEGSVSTLKIQRTQQEDSAVYLCASSFRDFLNNEQFFGPGTRLTVL.

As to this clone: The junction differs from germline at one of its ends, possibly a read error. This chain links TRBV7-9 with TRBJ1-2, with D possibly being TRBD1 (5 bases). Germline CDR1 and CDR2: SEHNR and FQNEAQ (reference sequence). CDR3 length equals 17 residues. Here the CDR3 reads CASSPSLVGQGDRTMRF. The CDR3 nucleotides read TGTGCCAGCAGCCCCTCTTTGGTCGGGCAGGGCGATCGAACAATGCGCTTC. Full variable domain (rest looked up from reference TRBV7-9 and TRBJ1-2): DTGVSQNPRHKITKRGQNVTFRCDPISEHNRLYWYRQTLGQGPEFLTYFQNEAQLEKSRLLSDRFSAERPKGSFSTLEIQRTEQGDSAMYLCASSPSLVGQGDRTMRFGSGTRLTVV.

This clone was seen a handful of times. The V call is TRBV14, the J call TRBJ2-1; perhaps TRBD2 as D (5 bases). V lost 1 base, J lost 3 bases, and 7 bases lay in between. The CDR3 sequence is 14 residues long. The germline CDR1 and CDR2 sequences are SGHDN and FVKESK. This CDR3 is CASSQVDYYNEQFF. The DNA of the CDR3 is TGTGCCAGCAGCCAAGTTGACTACTACAATGAGCAGTTCTTC.

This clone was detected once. The CDR3 protein is CASGLAGMKNEQFF. The CDR3 DNA reads TGTGCTAGTGGGCTAGCGGGGATGAAAAATGAGCAGTTCTTC. The chain recombines TRBV12-5 with TRBJ2-1, with 9 bases fitting TRBD2. CDR3 length: 14 amino acids. V shed 6 bases, J shed 7 bases, and the junction held 7 bases outside the gene matches. Germline V lookup: CDR1 LGHNT, CDR2 FRNRAP.

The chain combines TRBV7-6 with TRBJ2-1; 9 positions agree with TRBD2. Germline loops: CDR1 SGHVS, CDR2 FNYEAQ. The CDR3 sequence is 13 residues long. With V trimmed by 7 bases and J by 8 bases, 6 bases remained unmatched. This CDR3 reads CASTQGLADEQFF. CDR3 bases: TGTGCCAGCACCCAGGGACTAGCAGATGAGCAGTTCTTC.

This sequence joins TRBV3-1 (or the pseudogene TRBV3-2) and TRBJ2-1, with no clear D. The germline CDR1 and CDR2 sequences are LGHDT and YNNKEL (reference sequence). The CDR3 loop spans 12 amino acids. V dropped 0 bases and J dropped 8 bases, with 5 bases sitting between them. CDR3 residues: CASSQDADEQFF. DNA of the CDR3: TGTGCCAGCAGCCAAGACGCGGATGAGCAGTTCTTC.

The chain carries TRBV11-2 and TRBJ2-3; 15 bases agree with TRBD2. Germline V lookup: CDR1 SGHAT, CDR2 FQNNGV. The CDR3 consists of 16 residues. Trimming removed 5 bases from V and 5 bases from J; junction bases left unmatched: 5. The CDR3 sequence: CASSLGTSGGLDTQYF. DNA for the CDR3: TGTGCCAGCAGCCTCGGGACTAGCGGGGGGTTAGATACGCAGTATTTT.

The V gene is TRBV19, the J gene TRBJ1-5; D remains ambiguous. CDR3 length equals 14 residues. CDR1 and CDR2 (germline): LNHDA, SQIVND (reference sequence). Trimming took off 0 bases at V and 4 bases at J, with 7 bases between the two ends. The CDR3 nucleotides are TGTGCCAGTAGTATAGATCCGAGGAATCAGCCCCAGCATTTT. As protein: CASSIDPRNQPQHF.

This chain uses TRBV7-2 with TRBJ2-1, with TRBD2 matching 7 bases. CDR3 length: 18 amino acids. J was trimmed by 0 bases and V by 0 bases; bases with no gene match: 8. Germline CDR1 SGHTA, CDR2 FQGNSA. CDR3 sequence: CASSLAGGPGSSYNEQFF. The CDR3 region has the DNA TGTGCCAGCAGCTTAGCGGGAGGGCCCGGGAGCTCCTACAATGAGCAGTTCTTC.

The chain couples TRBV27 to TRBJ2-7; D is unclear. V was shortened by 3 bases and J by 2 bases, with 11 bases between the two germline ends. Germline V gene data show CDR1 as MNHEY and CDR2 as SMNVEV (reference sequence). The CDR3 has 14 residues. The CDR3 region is CASSFSQQAYEQYF. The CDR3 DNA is TGTGCCAGCAGTTTCTCTCAACAAGCCTACGAGCAGTACTTC.

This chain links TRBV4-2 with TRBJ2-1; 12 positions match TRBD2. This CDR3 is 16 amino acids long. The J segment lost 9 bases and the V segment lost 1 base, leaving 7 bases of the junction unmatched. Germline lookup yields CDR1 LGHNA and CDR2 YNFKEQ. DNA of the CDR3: TGTGCCAGCAGCCAAGCCCCTAGCGGGAGGGCCGGTGAGCAGTTCTTC. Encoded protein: CASSQAPSGRAGEQFF.

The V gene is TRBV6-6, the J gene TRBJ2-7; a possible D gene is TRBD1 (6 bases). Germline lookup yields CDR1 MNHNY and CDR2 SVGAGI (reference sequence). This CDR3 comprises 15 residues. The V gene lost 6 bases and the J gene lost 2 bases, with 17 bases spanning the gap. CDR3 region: CASSERGSRPYEQYF. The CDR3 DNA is TGTGCCAGCAGCGAAAGGGGGTCGCGCCCCTACGAGCAGTACTTC.

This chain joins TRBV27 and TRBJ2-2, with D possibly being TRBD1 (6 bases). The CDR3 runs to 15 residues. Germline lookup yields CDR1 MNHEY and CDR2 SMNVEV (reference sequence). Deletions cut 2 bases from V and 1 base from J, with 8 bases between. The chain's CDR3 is CASSLRQENTGELFF. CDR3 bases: TGTGCCAGCAGTTTAAGACAGGAGAACACCGGGGAGCTGTTTTTT.

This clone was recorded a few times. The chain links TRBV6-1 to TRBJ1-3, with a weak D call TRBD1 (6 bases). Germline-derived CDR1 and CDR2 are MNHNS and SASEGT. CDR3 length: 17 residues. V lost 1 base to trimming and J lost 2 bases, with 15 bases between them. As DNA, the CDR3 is TGTGCCAGCAGTGAAGGGTACTGGGCAGGGGCTGGAAACACCATATATTTT. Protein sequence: CASSEGYWAGAGNTIYF.

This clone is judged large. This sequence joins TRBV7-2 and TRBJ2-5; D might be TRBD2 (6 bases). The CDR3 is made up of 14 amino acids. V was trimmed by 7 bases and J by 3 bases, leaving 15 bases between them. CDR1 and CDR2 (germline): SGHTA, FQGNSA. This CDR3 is CASKEGYLKETQYF. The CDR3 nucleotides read TGTGCCAGCAAGGAGGGCTACCTAAAAGAGACCCAGTACTTC.

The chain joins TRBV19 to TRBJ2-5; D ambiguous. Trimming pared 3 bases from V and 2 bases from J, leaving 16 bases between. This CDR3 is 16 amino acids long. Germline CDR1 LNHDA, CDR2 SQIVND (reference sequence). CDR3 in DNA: TGTGCCAGTAGTATGTCTGGGTCGGGTTGGCAAGAGACCCAGTACTTC. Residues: CASSMSGSGWQETQYF.

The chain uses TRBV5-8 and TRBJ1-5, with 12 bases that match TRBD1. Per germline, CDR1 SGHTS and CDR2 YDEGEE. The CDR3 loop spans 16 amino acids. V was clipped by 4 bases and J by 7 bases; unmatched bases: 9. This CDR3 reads CASSQKGQGAWQPQHF. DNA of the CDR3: TGTGCCAGCAGCCAAAAGGGACAGGGGGCCTGGCAGCCCCAGCATTTT.